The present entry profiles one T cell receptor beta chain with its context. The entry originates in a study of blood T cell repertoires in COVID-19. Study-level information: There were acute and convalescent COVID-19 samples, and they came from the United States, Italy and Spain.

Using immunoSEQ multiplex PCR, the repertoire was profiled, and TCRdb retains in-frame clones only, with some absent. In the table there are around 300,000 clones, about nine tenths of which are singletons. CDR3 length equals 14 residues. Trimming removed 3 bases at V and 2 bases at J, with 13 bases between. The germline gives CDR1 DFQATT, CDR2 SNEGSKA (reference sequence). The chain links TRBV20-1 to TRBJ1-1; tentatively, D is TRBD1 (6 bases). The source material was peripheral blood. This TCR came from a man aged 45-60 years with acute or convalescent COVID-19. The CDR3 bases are TGCAGTGCTAGTACAGGGCCTACTAACACTGAAGCTTTCTTT. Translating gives CSASTGPTNTEAFF.